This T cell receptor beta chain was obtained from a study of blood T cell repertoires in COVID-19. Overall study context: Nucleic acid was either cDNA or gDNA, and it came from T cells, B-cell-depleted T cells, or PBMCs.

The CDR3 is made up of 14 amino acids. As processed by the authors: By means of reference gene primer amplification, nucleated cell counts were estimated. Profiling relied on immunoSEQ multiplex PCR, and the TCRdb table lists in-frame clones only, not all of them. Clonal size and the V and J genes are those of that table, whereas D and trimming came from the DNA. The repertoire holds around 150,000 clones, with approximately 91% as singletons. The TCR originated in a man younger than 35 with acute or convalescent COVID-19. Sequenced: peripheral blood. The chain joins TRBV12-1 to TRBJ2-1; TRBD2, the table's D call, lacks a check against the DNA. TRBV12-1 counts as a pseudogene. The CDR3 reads CASSFPVLNDEQFF. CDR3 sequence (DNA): TGTGCCAGCAGCTTCCCGGTCCTCAACGATGAGCAGTTCTTC.